The rows below give T cell receptor beta chains drawn from one sample of a study of blood T cell repertoires in COVID-19. The table came from immunoSEQ multiplex PCR; TCRdb's copy has only in-frame clones and leaves some out. Of around 110,000 clones in the sample, about 80% were seen once. Material for sequencing was peripheral blood. The receptor source for this set is a man between 65 and 80 years old with active or convalescent COVID-19. Each CDR3 is given with its conserved first and last residue. A D gene is named only where the DNA matches it firmly. The size field is filled for only some rows; it gives once, few, many or a size class.

abundance	v_gene	j_gene	d_gene	CDR3nt	CDR3aa
-	TRBV5-1	TRBJ1-5	-	TGCGCCAGCAGCTTGGTGGGGGGTATTAATCAGCCCCAGCATTTT	CASSLVGGINQPQHF
-	TRBV5-4	TRBJ2-1	TRBD1	TGTGCCAGCAGCCCAGGACAGGCTAGTATGGATGAGCAGTTCTTC	CASSPGQASMDEQFF
few	TRBV11-2	TRBJ2-7	TRBD1	TGTGCCAGCAGCGCCGGGACAGGGGGCTACGAGCAGTACTTC	CASSAGTGGYEQYF
-	TRBV15	TRBJ2-1	-	TGTGCCACCAGCAGTGGAGGGACCAGATACAATGAGCAGTTCTTC	CATSSGGTRYNEQFF
-	TRBV29-1	TRBJ2-1	TRBD2	TGCAGCGTTGATTCTAGCGGGAGTTTCTACAATGAGCAGTTCTTC	CSVDSSGSFYNEQFF
-	TRBV11-3	TRBJ2-4	TRBD1	TGTGCCAGCAGCTCCGGACAGGGGGGGTCTGGTGCCAAAAACATTCAGTACTTC	CASSSGQGGSGAKNIQYF
-	TRBV7-9	TRBJ1-2	TRBD1	TGTGCCAGCAGCTTGGGACAGGGAAGCAACTATGGCTACACCTTC	CASSLGQGSNYGYTF
-	TRBV6-2/TRBV6-3	TRBJ1-6	-	TGTGCCAGCAGCCGAAATCAGGGTGTAGAATCACCCCTCCACTTT	CASSRNQGVESPLHF
-	TRBV15	TRBJ2-5	-	TGTGCCACCAGCAGACTAGAAGGATCCAGGGGCGGGGGTGTCGAGACCCAGTACTTC	CATSRLEGSRGGGVETQYF
-	TRBV4-1	TRBJ1-4	-	TGCGCCAGCAGCCAACAGGGTGCAACTAATGAAAAACTGTTTTTT	CASSQQGATNEKLFF
-	TRBV18	TRBJ2-7	-	TGTGCCAGCTCATCCGCGTCCGGGACACCTTTTTTC	CASSSASGTPFF
-	TRBV5-1	TRBJ2-3	-	TGCGCCAGCAGCTTGATTTCCCCCGTTCCAGATACGCAGTATTTT	CASSLISPVPDTQYF
-	TRBV7-3	TRBJ2-1	TRBD1	TGTGCCAGCAGCTTACGCAGGGGGCCCTACAATGAGCAGTTCTTC	CASSLRRGPYNEQFF
-	TRBV5-6	TRBJ2-5	TRBD1	TGTGCCAGCAGCTTGGACAGGGGGCGAGAGACCCAGTACTTC	CASSLDRGRETQYF
-	TRBV2	TRBJ1-5	-	TGTGCCAGCAGTGACAGGATTAGCAATCAGCCCCAGCATTTT	CASSDRISNQPQHF
-	TRBV19	TRBJ1-5	-	TGTGCCAGTAGCGCCACAGAAAATCAGCCCCAGCATTTT	CASSATENQPQHF
-	TRBV3-1/TRBV3-2	TRBJ2-1	TRBD2	TGTGCCAGCAGCCAAGGGGCGACTAGCGGGGGGGAGCAGTTCTTC	CASSQGATSGGEQFF
-	TRBV4-2	TRBJ1-1	-	TGTGCCAGCAGCCAAGGAGGAGGTTTGAACACTGAAGCTTTCTTT	CASSQGGGLNTEAFF
-	TRBV5-6	TRBJ2-7	-	TGTGCCAGCAGCTCTAGGACCTACGAGCAGTACTTC	CASSSRTYEQYF
-	TRBV14	TRBJ1-1	-	TGTGCCAGCAGCCAGGTCGGATCCGCGGCTGAAGCTTTCTTT	CASSQVGSAAEAFF
-	TRBV24-1	TRBJ2-1	-	TGTGCCACCAGTGCCCGGCCGGGGTCGGAGCAGTTCTTC	CATSARPGSEQFF
-	TRBV4-1	TRBJ2-7	-	TGCGCCTCATCAGGGCCGAGGTCCGAGCAGTACTTC	CASSGPRSEQYF